This passage covers 27 T cell receptor beta chains from one sample sequenced in a study of blood T cells in healthy people across ages. A J-beta primer mix and a sample-barcoded 5' primer were used in a second PCR of about 7 to 12 cycles. Each CDR3 protein is one row after TCRdb ran MiXCR on the 5' RACE reads. Of 550,000 to 800,000 distinct CDR3 sequences listed, roughly 32% are singletons. The specimen was blood. These TCRs come from an elderly woman in good health.

This clonotype was counted ten times or more. The chain's CDR3 is CASSYKLGYPGELFF. DNA for the CDR3: TGTGCCAGCAGTTACAAACTGGGGTATCCCGGGGAGCTGTTTTTT. This chain links TRBV6-2 or TRBV6-3 with TRBJ2-2; D is unclear. Germline CDR1 MNHEY, CDR2 SVGEGT. V lost 2 bases and J lost 6, with 13 bases in between. The CDR3 is made up of 15 amino acids.

On this clonotype itself: A much larger clone differs from this one at a single base, so this may be a read error. J is TRBJ2-5 and V is TRBV3-1; D possibly corresponds to TRBD1 (5 bases). Germline assignment: CDR1 LGHDT and CDR2 YNNKEL (reference sequence). Trimming pared 3 bases from V and 2 bases from J, leaving 16 bases between. The CDR3 loop spans 16 amino acids. CDR3 sequence: CASSQGSGQAQETQYF. DNA for the CDR3: TGTGCCAGCAGCCAGGGATCAGGGCAGGCTCAAGAGACCCAGTACTTC.

This clonotype was observed at least ten times. The chain carries TRBV29-1 and TRBJ2-4; 9 bases are shared with TRBD1. The V segment lost 6 bases and the J segment 0 bases; nucleotides outside the gene matches: 6. The CDR3 spans 15 residues. Germline lookup yields CDR1 SQVTM and CDR2 ANQGSEA. This chain's CDR3 is CSVGQGTLAKNIQYF. CDR3 sequence (DNA): TGCAGCGTAGGACAGGGGACCTTAGCCAAAAACATTCAGTACTTC.

This clonotype has more than one count but fewer than ten. One end of the junction fails to match germline, which may point to a read error. The J gene is TRBJ1-5, the V gene TRBV4-2, with D possibly matching TRBD1 (5 bases). The CDR3 runs to 17 residues. Per the germline V gene, CDR1 is LGHNA and CDR2 is YNFKEQ. CDR3 bases: TGTGCCGGCAGCTCAAACTCAGGGCCAGGGAGCAATCAGCCCCAGCATTTT. It is translated as CAGSSNSGPGSNQPQHF.

As regards this clonotype: Just one base apart from a much larger clone, this may be a read error. This chain connects TRBV28 to TRBJ2-1; the D is unclear. The germline V gene has CDR1 MDHEN and CDR2 SYDVKM. The CDR3 contains 15 residues. The CDR3: CASGFLAPTHNEQFF. Written as DNA, the CDR3 is TGTGCCAGCGGTTTCCTTGCACCCACACACAATGAGCAGTTCTTC.

This clonotype was found a few times. The CDR3: CASSGDGSNEKLFF. CDR3 DNA: TGTGCCAGCAGTGGGGACGGTTCTAATGAAAAACTGTTTTTT. The rearrangement uses TRBV28 and TRBJ1-4; tentatively, D is TRBD1 (5 bases). This CDR3 contains 14 residues. V lost 5 bases and J lost 3, with 10 bases in between. The germline gives CDR1 MDHEN, CDR2 SYDVKM.

This clonotype was observed many times. J is TRBJ1-5 and V is TRBV7-2; 7 bases align to TRBD1. Germline CDR1 SGHTA, CDR2 FQGNSA. V lost 1 base, J lost 5 bases, and 5 bases stayed unmatched. CDR3 length: 15 amino acids. The DNA of the CDR3 is TGTGCCAGCAGCTTAGAAGGGGACAGATATCAGCCCCAGCATTTT. This translates into CASSLEGDRYQPQHF.

At least ten counts were recorded for this clonotype. The chain joins TRBV6-1 to TRBJ2-3, with a possible D match to TRBD2 (6 bases). The CDR3 extends over 14 amino acids. The V end was cut by 5 bases, the J end by 2 bases, with 11 bases between. Germline V gene data show CDR1 as MNHNS and CDR2 as SASEGT. CDR3: CASSPGLITDTQYF. CDR3 coding DNA: TGTGCCAGCAGTCCGGGACTTATCACAGATACGCAGTATTTT.

This clonotype was seen a handful of times. The chain uses TRBV4-2 and TRBJ1-4; no reliable D call. The CDR3 loop spans 13 amino acids. Trimming stripped 6 bases from V and 7 bases from J, with 12 bases between. Germline CDR1 reads LGHNA; CDR2 reads YNFKEQ. CDR3 residues: CASRRLTSEKLFF. The CDR3 nucleotides are TGTGCCAGCAGGAGGCTGACTTCTGAAAAACTGTTTTTT.

This clonotype was counted only a few times. This chain uses TRBV28 with TRBJ1-2, with 11 bases fitting TRBD1. V shed 5 bases and J 6 bases; nucleotides not matched to a gene: 14. Germline values: CDR1 MDHEN, CDR2 SYDVKM. The CDR3 is made up of 17 amino acids. CDR3 loop: CASSGISSGQGVNGYTF. In nucleotides, the CDR3 is TGTGCCAGCAGTGGCATATCTTCGGGACAGGGGGTGAATGGCTACACCTTC.

The rearrangement uses TRBV10-3 and TRBJ2-3, with D maybe TRBD2 (5 bases). The CDR3 is 14 residues long. Germline V lookup: CDR1 ENHRY, CDR2 SYGVKD. V lost 6 bases, J lost 5 bases, and 15 bases lay in between. CDR3 in DNA: TGTGCCATCAGACCGGAGGAGTACGAAGATACGCAGTATTTT. This gives the protein CAIRPEEYEDTQYF.

This clonotype occurred many times. J is TRBJ2-7 and V is TRBV6-6; 11 positions agree with TRBD2. Germline V gives CDR1 MNHNY, CDR2 SVGAGI (reference sequence). V shed 8 bases, J shed 3 bases, and the junction held 15 bases outside the gene matches. The CDR3 is 17 residues long. CDR3 bases: TGTGCCAGCCTCCCTAGCGGGGGGAACAGGGGGGACTACGAGCAGTACTTC. Amino acids: CASLPSGGNRGDYEQYF.

This rearrangement joins TRBV4-2 to TRBJ2-1, with D tentatively TRBD2 (5 bases). V was trimmed by 1 base and J by 6 bases, leaving 16 bases between them. Germline loops: CDR1 LGHNA, CDR2 YNFKEQ. CDR3 length: 16 amino acids. This CDR3 reads CASSQARGSDRNEQFF. The CDR3 coding sequence is TGTGCCAGCAGCCAAGCCCGGGGTAGCGACCGCAATGAGCAGTTCTTC.

There are a few counts of this clonotype. The V and J genes are TRBV30 and TRBJ1-5; unclear D gene. CDR1 GTSNPN and CDR2 SVGIG come from the germline V gene (reference sequence). Trimming cost V 0 bases and J 4 bases, with 10 bases left between them. The CDR3 is made up of 14 amino acids. The CDR3 here is CAWSVGPGNQPQHF. The CDR3 DNA sequence: TGTGCCTGGAGTGTAGGCCCTGGAAATCAGCCCCAGCATTTT.

The V and J genes are TRBV14 and TRBJ1-1, with unresolved D. Trimming took 0 bases from V and 8 from J, leaving 16 bases between them. CDR3 size: 15 residues. Germline loops: CDR1 SGHDN, CDR2 FVKESK. The chain's CDR3 is CASSQDWGAGQEAFF. For the CDR3, the DNA is TGTGCCAGCAGCCAAGATTGGGGAGCAGGTCAGGAAGCTTTCTTT. Using reference TRBV14 and TRBJ1-1 for the parts outside the CDR3, the full variable domain is EAGVTQFPSHSVIEKGQTVTLRCDPISGHDNLYWYRRVMGKEIKFLLHFVKESKQDESGMPNNRFLAERTGGTYSTLKVQPAELEDSGVYFCASSQDWGAGQEAFFGQGTRLTVV.

Concerning this clonotype: Given a much more abundant clone one base away, this may be a read error. For the CDR3, the DNA is TGTGCCAGCAGCCGGCCCGGGACTAGTACAGATACGCAGTATTTT. It encodes CASSRPGTSTDTQYF. The chain employs TRBV5-6 and TRBJ2-3; 8 bases map to TRBD2. The V and J ends lost 4 bases and 3 bases, in that order; junction bases with no gene match: 7. The CDR3 consists of 15 residues. Germline CDR1 reads SGHDT; CDR2 reads YYEEEE.

Ten or more counts support this clonotype. The V and J genes are TRBV20-1 and TRBJ2-1; TRBD2 matches at 12 bases. The CDR3 covers 16 residues. J lost 7 bases, V lost 3 bases, and 10 bases had no gene match. Germline V gives CDR1 DFQATT, CDR2 SNEGSKA (reference sequence). CDR3: CSASLASGGVGNEQFF. The CDR3 nucleotides are TGCAGTGCTAGTCTGGCTAGCGGGGGGGTGGGTAATGAGCAGTTCTTC.

The CDR3 coding sequence is TGCAGCGTTGAACAGGGAGGAGGAGCTTTCTTT. Protein product: CSVEQGGGAFF. V and J are TRBV29-1 and TRBJ1-1, with D maybe TRBD1 (5 bases). The V gene's germline CDR1 is SQVTM and CDR2 ANQGSEA. The ends were cut back, 2 bases at V and 10 bases at J, with 11 bases in the middle. This CDR3 is 11 amino acids long.

In its sample, this clonotype was seen a few times. The chain is built from TRBV7-2 and TRBJ2-5; 9 positions match TRBD2. The germline gives CDR1 SGHTA, CDR2 FQGNSA. The CDR3 spans 15 residues. The V and J ends lost 1 base and 5 bases, in that order; junction bases with no gene match: 5. The CDR3 spells CASSLDAGGPETQYF. CDR3 nucleotides: TGTGCCAGCAGCTTAGACGCGGGGGGGCCGGAGACCCAGTACTTC.

Ten or more counts support this clonotype. The junction shows a germline mismatch at one end, possibly a read error. This rearrangement joins TRBV4-1 to TRBJ1-2, with TRBD1 matching over 8 bases. Germline CDR1 is MGHRA and CDR2 is YSYEKL. The length of the CDR3 is 14 residues. The CDR3 region has the DNA TGCGTCAGCAGCCAAGAGGGACAGGCGTATGGCTACACCTTC. Protein product: CVSSQEGQAYGYTF.

There are many counts of this clonotype. CDR3 protein: CASSPLTGAPYNEQFF. The CDR3 DNA follows: TGTGCCAGCAGTCCCCTAACAGGGGCTCCCTACAATGAGCAGTTCTTC. This sequence joins TRBV12-3 or TRBV12-4 and TRBJ2-1; 7 positions match TRBD1. CDR3 length: 16 amino acids. The junction had 9 bases not matched to a gene; V was cut back by 5 bases and J by 2 bases.

The chain carries TRBV11-3 and TRBJ2-2; D is unresolved. The CDR3 covers 16 residues. Germline V gives CDR1 SGHNT, CDR2 YENEEA. V shed 3 bases and J shed 1 base, with 12 bases lying between them. The CDR3 DNA is TGTGCCAGCAGCTTCCTACCAGGCTTGAACACCGGGGAGCTGTTTTTT. Encoded protein: CASSFLPGLNTGELFF.

DNA of the CDR3: TGTGCCAGCAGCTCAACACTAGGTCGCGGTCCGGACCTGGCCAAAAACATTCAGTACTTC. It codes for CASSSTLGRGPDLAKNIQYF. The rearrangement uses TRBV7-9 and TRBJ2-4, with D perhaps TRBD2 (5 bases). V gave up 4 bases and J gave up 1 base, with 26 bases separating them. This CDR3 has 20 amino acids. The germline CDR1 and CDR2 sequences are SEHNR and FQNEAQ (reference sequence).

The chain is built from TRBV28 and TRBJ1-5; D remains unclear. From germline, CDR1 is MDHEN and CDR2 SYDVKM. Trimming cost V 2 bases and J 5 bases, with 4 bases left between them. The CDR3 has 12 residues. As DNA, the CDR3 is TGTGCCAGCAGTTTAAGTCATCAGCCCCAGCATTTT. Amino acids: CASSLSHQPQHF.

J is TRBJ1-1 and V is TRBV3-1; 8 positions agree with TRBD1. This CDR3 region has 15 residues. The trim removed 4 bases at V and 0 bases at J, leaving 4 bases unmatched. Germline CDR1 and CDR2: LGHDT and YNNKEL (reference sequence). The CDR3 protein is CASSLRDRMNTEAFF. The CDR3 DNA is TGTGCCAGCAGCCTTCGGGACAGGATGAACACTGAAGCTTTCTTT. Using reference TRBV3-1 and TRBJ1-1 for the parts outside the CDR3, the full variable domain is DTAVSQTPKYLVTQMGNDKSIKCEQNLGHDTMYWYKQDSKKFLKIMFSYNNKELIINETVPNRFSPKSPDKAHLNLHINSLELGDSAVYFCASSLRDRMNTEAFFGQGTRLTVV.

The genes are TRBV7-2 and TRBJ1-1; no reliable D call. Between the trimmed V and J ends, which lost 0 bases and 9 bases, there was a span of 17 bases. The CDR3 is 15 amino acids. The V gene's germline CDR1 is SGHTA and CDR2 FQGNSA. CDR3 in amino acids: CASSLAGYGREKAFF. DNA of the CDR3: TGTGCCAGCAGCTTAGCGGGTTACGGGAGGGAGAAAGCTTTCTTT.

The CDR3 bases are TGTGCCAGCAGTGAAAGGGTTGGAGGGGTTACCAATCAGCCCCAGCATTTT. Encoded protein: CASSERVGGVTNQPQHF. The V and J genes are TRBV2 and TRBJ1-5, with D possibly being TRBD1 (5 bases). The CDR3 sequence is 17 residues long. Trimming took 2 bases from V and 3 from J, leaving 17 bases between them. The germline V gene encodes CDR1 SNHLY and CDR2 FYNNEI.